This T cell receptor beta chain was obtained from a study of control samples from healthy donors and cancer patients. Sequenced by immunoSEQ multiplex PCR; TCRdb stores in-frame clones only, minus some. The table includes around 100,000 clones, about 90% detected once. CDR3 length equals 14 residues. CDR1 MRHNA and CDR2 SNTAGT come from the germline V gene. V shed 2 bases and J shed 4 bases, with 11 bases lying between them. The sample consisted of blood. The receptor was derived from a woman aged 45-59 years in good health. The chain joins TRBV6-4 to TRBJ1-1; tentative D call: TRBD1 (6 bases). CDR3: CASSDKGGSTEAFF. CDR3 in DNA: TGTGCCAGCAGTGACAAGGGGGGATCCACTGAAGCTTTCTTT.